Given below is one T cell receptor beta chain in context. No antigen is known for it. This record comes from a study of T cells after yellow fever vaccination. Synthesis of TCR cDNA relied on 5'RACE template switching, which attached a universal primer site and UMIs. TCRdb analysed the 5' RACE reads with MiXCR anew, one entry per CDR3 protein. The sample includes roughly 310,000 distinct CDR3 sequences, about 9.5% of them seen just once. Study observations and caveats: From the bulk population, abundant clonotypes could contaminate and appear within FACS-sorted repertoires. Post-booster samples contained most primary-vaccination clones (approximately 97% CD4, 70% to 90% CD8). Though it reached lower strength, the secondary response hit its peak faster, day 5 versus 15.

The receptor comes from a man aged 18 to 29 who received the YFV17D yellow fever vaccine. The specimen comprised PBMCs, sampled on the day of the first yellow fever vaccination.

In DNA, the CDR3 is TGTGCCAGCTCCACCGCAGGGACGGTTCAGCCCCAGCATTTT. It codes for CASSTAGTVQPQHF. V is TRBV6-1 and J is TRBJ1-5, with D possibly being TRBD1 (5 bases). The V end lost 8 bases, the J end lost 6 bases, and 17 bases lay between the germline ends. From germline, CDR1 is MNHNS and CDR2 SASEGT. The CDR3 is 14 amino acids.